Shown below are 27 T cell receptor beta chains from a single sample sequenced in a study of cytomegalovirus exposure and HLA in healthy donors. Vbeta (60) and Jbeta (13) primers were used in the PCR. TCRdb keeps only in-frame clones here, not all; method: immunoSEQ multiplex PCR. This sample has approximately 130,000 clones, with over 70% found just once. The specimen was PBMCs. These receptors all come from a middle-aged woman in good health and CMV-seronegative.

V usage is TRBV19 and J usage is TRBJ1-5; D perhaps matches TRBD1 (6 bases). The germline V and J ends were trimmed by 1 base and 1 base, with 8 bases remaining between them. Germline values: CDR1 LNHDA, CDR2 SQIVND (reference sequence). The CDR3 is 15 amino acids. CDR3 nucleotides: TGTGCCAGTAGTATAGCAGGGGAAAGCAATCAGCCCCAGCATTTT. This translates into CASSIAGESNQPQHF.

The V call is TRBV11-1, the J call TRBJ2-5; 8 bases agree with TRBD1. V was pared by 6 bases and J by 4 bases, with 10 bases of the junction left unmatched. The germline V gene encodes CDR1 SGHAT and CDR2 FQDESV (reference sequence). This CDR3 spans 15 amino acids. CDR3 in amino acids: CASRPNIDRGETQYF. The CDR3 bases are TGTGCCAGCAGACCAAATATCGACAGGGGAGAGACCCAGTACTTC.

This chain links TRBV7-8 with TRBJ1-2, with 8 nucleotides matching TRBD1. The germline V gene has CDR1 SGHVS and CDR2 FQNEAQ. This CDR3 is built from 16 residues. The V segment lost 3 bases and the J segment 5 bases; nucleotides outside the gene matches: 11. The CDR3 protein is CASSFLSDRGGYGYTF. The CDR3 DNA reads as TGTGCCAGCAGCTTCCTGAGCGACAGGGGAGGTTATGGCTACACCTTC. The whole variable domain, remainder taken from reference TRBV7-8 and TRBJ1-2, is GAGVSQSPRYKVAKRGQDVALRCDPISGHVSLFWYQQALGQGPEFLTYFQNEAQLDKSGLPSDRFFAERPEGSVSTLKIQRTQQEDSAVYLCASSFLSDRGGYGYTFGSGTRLTVV.

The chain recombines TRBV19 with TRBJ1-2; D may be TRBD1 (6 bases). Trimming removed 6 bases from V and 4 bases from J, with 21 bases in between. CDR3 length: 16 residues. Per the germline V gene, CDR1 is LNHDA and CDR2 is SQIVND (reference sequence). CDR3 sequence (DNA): TGTGCCAGTAGGCCCTTTTTGGACAGACGAACCTATGGCTACACCTTC. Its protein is CASRPFLDRRTYGYTF.

The CDR3, as DNA: TGTGCCAGCAGCGTGACTAGCGGGGGGCGCGGCTACACAGATACGCAGTATTTT. This codes for CASSVTSGGRGYTDTQYF. The gene calls are TRBV9 and TRBJ2-3, with TRBD2 matching over 13 bases. The CDR3 loop spans 18 amino acids. The germline CDR1 and CDR2 sequences are SGDLS and YYNGEE. V was pared by 2 bases and J by 2 bases, with 8 bases of the junction left unmatched.

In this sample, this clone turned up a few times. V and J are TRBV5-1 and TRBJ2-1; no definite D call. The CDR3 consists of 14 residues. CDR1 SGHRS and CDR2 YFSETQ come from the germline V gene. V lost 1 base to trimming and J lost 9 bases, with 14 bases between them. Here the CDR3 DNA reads TGCGCCAGCAGCTTGTTGGGCACAGCTGGTGAGCAGTTCTTC. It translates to CASSLLGTAGEQFF.

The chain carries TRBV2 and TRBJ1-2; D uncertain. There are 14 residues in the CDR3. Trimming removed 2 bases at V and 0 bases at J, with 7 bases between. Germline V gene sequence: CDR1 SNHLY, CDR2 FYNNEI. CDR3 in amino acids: CASSETPANYGYTF. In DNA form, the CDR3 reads TGTGCCAGCAGTGAAACCCCGGCTAACTATGGCTACACCTTC.

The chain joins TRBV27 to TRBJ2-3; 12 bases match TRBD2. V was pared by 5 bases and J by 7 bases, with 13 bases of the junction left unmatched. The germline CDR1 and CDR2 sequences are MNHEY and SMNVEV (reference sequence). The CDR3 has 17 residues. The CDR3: CASSGRLAGAQFNTQYF. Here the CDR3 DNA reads TGTGCCAGCAGTGGACGACTAGCGGGGGCCCAATTCAATACGCAGTATTTT.

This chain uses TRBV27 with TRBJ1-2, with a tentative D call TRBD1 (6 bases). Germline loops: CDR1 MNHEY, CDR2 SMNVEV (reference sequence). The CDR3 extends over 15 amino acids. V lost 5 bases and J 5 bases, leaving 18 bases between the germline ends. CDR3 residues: CASSPPGQPVYGYTF. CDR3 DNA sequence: TGTGCCAGCAGTCCTCCCGGACAGCCAGTTTATGGCTACACCTTC.

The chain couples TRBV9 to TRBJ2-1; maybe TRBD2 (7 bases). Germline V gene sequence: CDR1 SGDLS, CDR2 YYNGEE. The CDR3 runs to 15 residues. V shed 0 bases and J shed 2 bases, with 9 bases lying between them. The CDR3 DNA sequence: TGTGCCAGCAGCGTAGACGGGGGGCCCTACAATGAGCAGTTCTTC. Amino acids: CASSVDGGPYNEQFF.

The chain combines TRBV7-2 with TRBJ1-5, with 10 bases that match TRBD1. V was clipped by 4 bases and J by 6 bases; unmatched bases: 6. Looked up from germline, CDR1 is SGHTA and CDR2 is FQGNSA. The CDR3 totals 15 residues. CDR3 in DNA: TGTGCCAGCAGCTCCGACAGGGGGCATGGTCAGCCCCAGCATTTT. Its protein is CASSSDRGHGQPQHF. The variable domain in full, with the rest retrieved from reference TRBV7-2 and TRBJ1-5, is GAGVSQSPSNKVTEKGKDVELRCDPISGHTALYWYRQSLGQGLEFLIYFQGNSAPDKSGLPSDRFSAERTGGSVSTLTIQRTQQEDSAVYLCASSSDRGHGQPQHFGDGTRLSIL.

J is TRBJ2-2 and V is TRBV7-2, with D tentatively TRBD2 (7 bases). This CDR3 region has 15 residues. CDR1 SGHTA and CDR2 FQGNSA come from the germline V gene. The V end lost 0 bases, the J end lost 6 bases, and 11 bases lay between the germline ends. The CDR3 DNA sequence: TGTGCCAGCAGCTTAGCGGGGGGGCCCCCCGGGGAGCTGTTTTTT. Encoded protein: CASSLAGGPPGELFF.

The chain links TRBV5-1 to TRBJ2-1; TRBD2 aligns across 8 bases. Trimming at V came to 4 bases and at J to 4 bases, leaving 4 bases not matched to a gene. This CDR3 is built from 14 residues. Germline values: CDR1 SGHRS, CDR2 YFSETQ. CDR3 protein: CASSAGGRYNEQFF. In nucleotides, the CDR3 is TGCGCCAGCAGCGCGGGAGGACGTTACAATGAGCAGTTCTTC. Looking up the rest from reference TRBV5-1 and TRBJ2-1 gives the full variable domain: KAGVTQTPRYLIKTRGQQVTLSCSPISGHRSVSWYQQTPGQGLQFLFEYFSETQRNKGNFPGRFSGRQFSNSRSEMNVSTLELGDSALYLCASSAGGRYNEQFFGPGTRLTVL.

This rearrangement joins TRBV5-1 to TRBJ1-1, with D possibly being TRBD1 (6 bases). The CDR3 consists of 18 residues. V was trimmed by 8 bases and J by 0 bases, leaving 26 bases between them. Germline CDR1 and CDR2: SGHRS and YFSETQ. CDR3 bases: TGCGCCAGTCTCCCTGGCGGGCCAGGGGTTTTTCTGAACACTGAAGCTTTCTTT. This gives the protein CASLPGGPGVFLNTEAFF.

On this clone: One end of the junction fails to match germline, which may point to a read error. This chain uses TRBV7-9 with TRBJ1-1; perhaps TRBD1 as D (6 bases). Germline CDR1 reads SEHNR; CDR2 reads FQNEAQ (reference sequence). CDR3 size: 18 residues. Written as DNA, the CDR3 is TGTGCCAGCAGCTTAGGCCGGGGGGGCCCGAAACAGAACACTAAAGCTTTCTTT. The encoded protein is CASSLGRGGPKQNTKAFF.

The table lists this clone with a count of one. CDR3 sequence reads: CASSLVTGAEAFF. The CDR3 DNA reads TGTGCCAGCAGCTTAGTGACAGGGGCTGAAGCTTTCTTT. The chain links TRBV7-2 to TRBJ1-1; 8 positions agree with TRBD1. CDR1 is SGHTA, CDR2 FQGNSA, per germline. V was clipped by 1 base and J by 6 bases; unmatched bases: 1. The CDR3 is 13 residues long.

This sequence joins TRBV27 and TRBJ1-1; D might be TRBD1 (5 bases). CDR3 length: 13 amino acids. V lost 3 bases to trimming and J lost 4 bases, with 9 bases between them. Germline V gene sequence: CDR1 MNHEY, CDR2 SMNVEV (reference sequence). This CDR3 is CASSLPGITEAFF. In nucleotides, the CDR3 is TGTGCCAGCAGTTTGCCAGGGATCACTGAAGCTTTCTTT.

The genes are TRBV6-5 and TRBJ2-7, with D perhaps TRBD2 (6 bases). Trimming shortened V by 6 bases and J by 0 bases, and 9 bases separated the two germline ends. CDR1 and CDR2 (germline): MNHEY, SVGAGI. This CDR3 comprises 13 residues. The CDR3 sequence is CASRETSSYEQYF. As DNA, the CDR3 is TGTGCCAGCAGGGAGACTAGCTCCTACGAGCAGTACTTC.

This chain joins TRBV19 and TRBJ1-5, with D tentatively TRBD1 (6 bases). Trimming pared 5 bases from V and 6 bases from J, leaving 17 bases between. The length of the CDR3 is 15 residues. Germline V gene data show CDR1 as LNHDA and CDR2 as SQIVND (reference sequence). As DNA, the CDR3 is TGTGCCAGTAGTCCCAGTGCAGGGGATTCTCAGCCCCAGCATTTT. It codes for CASSPSAGDSQPQHF.

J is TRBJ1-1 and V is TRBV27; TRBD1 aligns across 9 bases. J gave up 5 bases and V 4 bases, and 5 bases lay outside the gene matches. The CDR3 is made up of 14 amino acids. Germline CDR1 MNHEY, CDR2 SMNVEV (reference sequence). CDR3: CASSSGQGWTEAFF. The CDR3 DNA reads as TGTGCCAGCAGTTCAGGACAGGGGTGGACTGAAGCTTTCTTT.

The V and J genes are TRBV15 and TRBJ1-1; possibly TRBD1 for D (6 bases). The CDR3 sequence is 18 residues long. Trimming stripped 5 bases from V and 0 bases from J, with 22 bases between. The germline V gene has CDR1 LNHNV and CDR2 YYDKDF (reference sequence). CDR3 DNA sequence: TGTGCCACCAGCGGGCGGAGTCAGGGGATAGGGCTGAACACTGAAGCTTTCTTT. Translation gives CATSGRSQGIGLNTEAFF.

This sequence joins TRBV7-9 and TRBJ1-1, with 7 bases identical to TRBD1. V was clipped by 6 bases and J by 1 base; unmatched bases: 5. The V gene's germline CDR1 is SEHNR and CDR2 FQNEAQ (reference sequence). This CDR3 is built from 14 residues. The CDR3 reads CASSLTGRNTEAFF. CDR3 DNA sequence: TGTGCCAGCAGTTTGACAGGGCGGAACACTGAAGCTTTCTTT.

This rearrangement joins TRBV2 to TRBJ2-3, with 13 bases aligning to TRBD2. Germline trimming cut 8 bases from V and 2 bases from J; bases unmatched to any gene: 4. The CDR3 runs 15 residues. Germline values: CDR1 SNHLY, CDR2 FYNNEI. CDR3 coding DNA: TGTGCCAGCGGGGGACTAGCGGGACTCACAGATACGCAGTATTTT. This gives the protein CASGGLAGLTDTQYF.

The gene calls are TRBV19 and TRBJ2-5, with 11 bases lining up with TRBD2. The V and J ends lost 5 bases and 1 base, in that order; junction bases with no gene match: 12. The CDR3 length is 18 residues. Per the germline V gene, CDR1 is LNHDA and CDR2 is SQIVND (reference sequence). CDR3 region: CASSPLHFSGGGQETQYF. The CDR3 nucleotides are TGTGCCAGTAGTCCCCTCCACTTTAGCGGGGGGGGCCAAGAGACCCAGTACTTC.

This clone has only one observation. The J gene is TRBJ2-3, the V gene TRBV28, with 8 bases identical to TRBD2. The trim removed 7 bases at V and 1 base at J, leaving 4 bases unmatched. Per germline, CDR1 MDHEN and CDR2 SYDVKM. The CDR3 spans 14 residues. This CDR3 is CASIRRGGTDTQYF. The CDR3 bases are TGTGCCAGCATCCGGCGGGGGGGCACAGATACGCAGTATTTT.

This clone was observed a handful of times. CDR3 nucleotides: TGTGCCAGCAGTCCCTTGGACAGGGGGAACTATGGCTACACCTTC. This gives the protein CASSPLDRGNYGYTF. The genes are TRBV28 and TRBJ1-2; 10 nucleotides match TRBD1. CDR3 length equals 15 residues. The J segment lost 2 bases and the V segment lost 5 bases, leaving 5 bases of the junction unmatched. Per the germline V gene, CDR1 is MDHEN and CDR2 is SYDVKM.

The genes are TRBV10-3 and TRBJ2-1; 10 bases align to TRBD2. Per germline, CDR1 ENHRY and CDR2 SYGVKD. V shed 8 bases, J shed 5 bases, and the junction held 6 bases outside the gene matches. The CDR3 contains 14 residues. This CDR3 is CAISVSGGDNEQFF. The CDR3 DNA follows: TGTGCCATCTCGGTAAGCGGGGGGGACAATGAGCAGTTCTTC.